Described below is a single T cell receptor (beta chain) sequence and its context. The data were taken from a study of blood T cell repertoires in COVID-19. Study-level background: Sites across the United States, Italy and Spain contributed samples from acute and convalescent COVID-19.

J was trimmed by 1 base and V by 2 bases; bases with no gene match: 2. Germline V CDR1 and CDR2: SGHTA, FQGNSA. The CDR3 extends over 16 amino acids. Produced via immunoSEQ multiplex PCR; TCRdb's table is partial and in-frame only. Counted here are about 190,000 clones, about 88% occurring once; the ten biggest clones make up roughly 3.2%. The receptor was derived from a woman aged 25 to 39 who had recovered from COVID-19. Sequenced input: PBMCs or T cells enriched from blood (not recorded which). The chain employs TRBV7-2 and TRBJ1-6, with TRBD1 matching over 7 bases. The CDR3 DNA follows: TGTGCCAGCAGCTTATACAGGGGTTCCTATAATTCACCCCTCCACTTT. Translation: CASSLYRGSYNSPLHF.